The 21 T cell receptor beta chains below come from one sample, sequenced in a study of T cell responses to AZD1222 COVID-19 vaccine. Data came from immunoSEQ multiplex PCR; TCRdb stores just in-frame clones and leaves some out. The sample shows 100,000 or so clones, 70% to 90% of them seen only once. This specimen was peripheral blood, taken on day 0 of AZD1222 vaccination. The receptors derive from an adult in good health.

The chain uses TRBV9 and TRBJ2-2; D is undetermined. CDR3 size: 14 residues. The germline V gene encodes CDR1 SGDLS and CDR2 YYNGEE. Trimming took off 0 bases at V and 3 bases at J, with 6 bases between the two ends. The CDR3 nucleotides are TGTGCCAGCAGCGTAGTTCAGGACACCGGGGAGCTGTTTTTT. Residues: CASSVVQDTGELFF.

Comment on this clone: One end of the junction does not line up with germline, which may come from a read error. The chain recombines TRBV3-1 (or the pseudogene TRBV3-2) with TRBJ1-1; D is perhaps TRBD1 (5 bases). CDR1 and CDR2 (germline): LGHDT, YNNKEL (reference sequence). This CDR3 is 11 amino acids long. Here the CDR3 reads CASSQGAGTLF. The CDR3 nucleotides read TGTGCCAGCAGCCAAGGGGCAGGGACTCTCTTT.

This clone was found once. This chain uses TRBV7-2 with TRBJ2-3; a possible D gene is TRBD2 (6 bases). The V gene lost 4 bases and the J gene lost 1 base, with 15 bases spanning the gap. The germline CDR1 and CDR2 sequences are SGHTA and FQGNSA. CDR3 size: 16 residues. CDR3 residues: CASSSSLGGGTDTQYF. The CDR3 DNA follows: TGTGCCAGCAGCTCCTCCCTGGGGGGAGGCACAGATACGCAGTATTTT.

V usage is TRBV15 and J usage is TRBJ1-4; the match to TRBD1 covers 9 bases. CDR1 is LNHNV, CDR2 YYDKDF, per germline (reference sequence). The CDR3 covers 16 residues. V lost 0 bases and J lost 8; bases outside the gene matches: 7. The CDR3 loop reads CATSREGTGLGEKLFF. The CDR3 DNA reads as TGTGCCACCAGCAGAGAGGGGACAGGGCTAGGCGAAAAACTGTTTTTT.

This clone was seen a handful of times. V usage is TRBV5-8 and J usage is TRBJ2-1, with a possible D match to TRBD1 (5 bases). The CDR3 has 14 residues. In germline, CDR1 is SGHTS, CDR2 YDEGEE. Trimming took 4 bases from V and 2 from J, leaving 10 bases between them. The CDR3 nucleotides read TGTGCCAGCAGCAAGGGGCCCCCCTACAATGAGCAGTTCTTC. Translation gives CASSKGPPYNEQFF.

The rearrangement uses TRBV6-2 or TRBV6-3 and TRBJ2-3, with D uncertain. The CDR3 is made up of 12 amino acids. Trimming left V 5 bases short and J 6 bases short, with 9 bases between. Germline V gene sequence: CDR1 MNHEY, CDR2 SVGEGT. CDR3 DNA: TGTGCCAGCAGTCCGACTGGTGATACGCAGTATTTT. Residues: CASSPTGDTQYF.

The chain links TRBV7-6 to TRBJ1-5; perhaps TRBD1 as D (5 bases). CDR1 and CDR2 (germline): SGHVS, FNYEAQ. This CDR3 is 15 amino acids long. The V end was cut by 2 bases, the J end by 2 bases, with 10 bases between. The CDR3 DNA is TGTGCCAGCAGCTTATCGGAAGGGGGCAATCAGCCCCAGCATTTT. The encoded protein is CASSLSEGGNQPQHF.

J is TRBJ2-3 and V is TRBV7-8; D gene unclear. The CDR3 spans 16 residues. V gave up 0 bases and J gave up 0 bases, with 10 bases separating them. The germline V gene has CDR1 SGHVS and CDR2 FQNEAQ. The CDR3 DNA is TGTGCCAGCAGCTTAGCGGTGCGATACAGCACAGATACGCAGTATTTT. Amino acid sequence: CASSLAVRYSTDTQYF.

The V and J genes are TRBV5-1 and TRBJ2-5; 8 bases match TRBD2. J gave up 5 bases and V 3 bases, and 6 bases lay outside the gene matches. The CDR3 is made up of 14 amino acids. Germline CDR1 reads SGHRS; CDR2 reads YFSETQ. The CDR3 loop reads CASSWSGGLETQYF. The DNA of the CDR3 is TGCGCCAGCAGCTGGAGCGGGGGCCTGGAGACCCAGTACTTC.

The chain is built from TRBV19 and TRBJ2-1; unclear D gene. The CDR3 runs to 13 residues. V lost 6 bases and J 8 bases, leaving 14 bases between the germline ends. Germline values: CDR1 LNHDA, CDR2 SQIVND (reference sequence). The CDR3 sequence is CASSNRLHHEQFF. In nucleotides, the CDR3 is TGTGCCAGTAGCAACCGCTTGCACCATGAGCAGTTCTTC.

This chain uses TRBV7-2 with TRBJ2-2; 7 nucleotides match TRBD1. This CDR3 has 13 amino acids. Germline-derived CDR1 and CDR2 are SGHTA and FQGNSA. The CDR3, as DNA: TGTGCAACCCGGGGACAGCACACCGGGGAGCTGTTTTTT. Its protein product is CATRGQHTGELFF.

The CDR3: CASSLVSSNGQYF. DNA of the CDR3: TGTGCCAGCAGTTTAGTTTCTAGCAACGGGCAGTACTTC. This chain joins TRBV28 and TRBJ2-7, with a tentative D call TRBD2 (5 bases). CDR3 length: 13 amino acids. Trimming cost V 2 bases and J 9 bases, with 14 bases left between them. The germline V gene encodes CDR1 MDHEN and CDR2 SYDVKM.

The V call is TRBV30, the J call TRBJ2-5; TRBD1 matches 10 bases. This CDR3 contains 16 residues. In germline, CDR1 is GTSNPN, CDR2 SVGIG (reference sequence). Losses at the gene ends were 5 bases for V and 7 bases for J; bases not matched to a gene: 16. Written as DNA, the CDR3 is TGTGCCTGGCGTCACAGGGACAGGGGCACAACGGGGACCCAGTACTTC. It translates to CAWRHRDRGTTGTQYF.

The chain has TRBV6-1 and TRBJ1-2; D uncertain. The CDR3 covers 15 residues. Germline V gene data show CDR1 as MNHNS and CDR2 as SASEGT. Trimming took 0 bases from V and 7 from J, leaving 15 bases between them. This CDR3 is CASSEAGPGRGGYTF. In DNA, the CDR3 is TGTGCCAGCAGTGAAGCCGGTCCAGGCCGCGGTGGCTACACCTTC.

This clone turned up a few times. V and J are TRBV29-1 and TRBJ1-4; possible D gene TRBD1, 6 bases. The germline V gene has CDR1 SQVTM and CDR2 ANQGSEA. The germline V and J ends were trimmed by 6 bases and 7 bases, with 18 bases remaining between them. The CDR3 runs to 14 residues. This chain's CDR3 is CSVLRGGGGEKLFF. In DNA form, the CDR3 reads TGCAGCGTCCTACGAGGGGGGGGCGGTGAAAAACTGTTTTTT.

This clone was observed a single time. The rearrangement joins TRBV28 to TRBJ1-5, with unresolved D. CDR1 and CDR2 from the germline V gene are MDHEN and SYDVKM. This CDR3 spans 15 amino acids. The V end was cut by 3 bases, the J end by 5 bases, with 14 bases between. CDR3 sequence (DNA): TGTGCCAGCAGTTTGACGCCGGGTAGGGATCAGCCCCAGCATTTT. Its protein product is CASSLTPGRDQPQHF.

This rearrangement joins TRBV5-6 to TRBJ1-2; perhaps TRBD1 as D (6 bases). Germline V lookup: CDR1 SGHDT, CDR2 YYEEEE. CDR3 length: 15 amino acids. V dropped 3 bases and J dropped 3 bases, with 15 bases sitting between them. This CDR3 is CASSSPQQGHYGYTF. CDR3 DNA: TGTGCCAGCAGCTCACCCCAACAGGGACACTATGGCTACACCTTC.

V and J are TRBV19 and TRBJ2-1; a possible D gene is TRBD2 (6 bases). The CDR3 extends over 14 amino acids. Germline CDR1 reads LNHDA; CDR2 reads SQIVND (reference sequence). Trimming pared 5 bases from V and 3 bases from J, leaving 11 bases between. The DNA of the CDR3 is TGTGCCAGTAGTTCGGACTACCTCTACAATGAGCAGTTCTTC. Encoded protein: CASSSDYLYNEQFF.

This sequence joins TRBV2 and TRBJ2-5; unclear D gene. Trimming pared 6 bases from V and 5 bases from J, leaving 13 bases between. The CDR3 extends over 13 amino acids. Germline assignment: CDR1 SNHLY and CDR2 FYNNEI. This chain's CDR3 is CASRAFPEETQYF. Here the CDR3 DNA reads TGTGCCAGCAGAGCTTTCCCGGAGGAGACCCAGTACTTC.

In its sample, this clone was seen once. V gene TRBV29-1 combines with J gene TRBJ2-7, with a tentative D call TRBD2 (7 bases). Trimming took off 3 bases at V and 4 bases at J, with 19 bases between the two ends. The CDR3 contains 15 residues. CDR1 and CDR2 (germline): SQVTM, ANQGSEA. In DNA, the CDR3 is TGCAGCGTTGATGGTACGGGGGGCTCCAGTTACGAGCAGTACTTC. This gives the protein CSVDGTGGSSYEQYF.

V usage is TRBV9 and J usage is TRBJ2-3, with D possibly TRBD2 on 6 matching bases. The V end was cut by 0 bases, the J end by 4 bases, with 12 bases between. CDR1 SGDLS and CDR2 YYNGEE come from the germline V gene. The CDR3 sequence is 15 residues long. The CDR3 loop reads CASSVGEAPSDTQYF. For the CDR3, the DNA is TGTGCCAGCAGCGTAGGGGAGGCCCCGTCAGATACGCAGTATTTT.